These 6 T cell receptor beta chains came from one sample sequenced in a study of shared clonotypes between healthy human individuals. Sequencing was performed with immunoSEQ multiplex PCR; in TCRdb, only in-frame clones are kept and a portion is missing. The sample yields more than 2,000,000 clones, over 90% seen once. Sequenced sample: naive CD4+ T cells from PBMCs. Subset indicated: CD45RA+ positively selected. The receptors shown here come from a young man in good health. Some clones in this sample may be carry-over from other donors' samples.

This chain joins TRBV5-4 and TRBJ1-3; perhaps TRBD1 as D (6 bases). With 4 bases removed from V and 1 base from J, the gap between germline ends came to 12 bases. The CDR3 is 15 amino acids. Germline V gene data show CDR1 as SGHNT and CDR2 as YYREEE (reference sequence). This CDR3 is CASSAGERSGNTIYF. DNA of the CDR3: TGTGCCAGCAGCGCAGGGGAAAGGTCTGGAAACACCATATATTTT.

The J gene is TRBJ2-1, the V gene TRBV27, with D perhaps TRBD2 (6 bases). CDR3 length: 13 amino acids. Trimming removed 5 bases from V and 12 bases from J, with 17 bases in between. The germline V gene encodes CDR1 MNHEY and CDR2 SMNVEV (reference sequence). DNA of the CDR3: TGTGCCAGCAGTCCGCGGGACTGGAGGAGGCAGTTCTTC. This gives the protein CASSPRDWRRQFF.

The rearrangement uses TRBV19 and TRBJ2-7, with TRBD2 as a possible D gene (6 bases). Looked up from germline, CDR1 is LNHDA and CDR2 is SQIVND (reference sequence). Trimming shortened V by 1 base and J by 3 bases, and 7 bases separated the two germline ends. The length of the CDR3 is 13 residues. The CDR3 region is CASSIGRVYEQYF. DNA of the CDR3: TGTGCCAGTAGTATAGGGAGGGTCTACGAGCAGTACTTC.

The gene calls are TRBV11-2 and TRBJ2-5; perhaps TRBD1 as D (6 bases). The CDR3 has 15 residues. Per germline, CDR1 SGHAT and CDR2 FQNNGV. Trimming left V 5 bases short and J 1 base short, with 14 bases between. The DNA of the CDR3 is TGTGCCAGCAGCCGGTCGGTGGACAGCCAAGAGACCCAGTACTTC. This sequence encodes CASSRSVDSQETQYF.

This sequence joins TRBV28 and TRBJ2-1; the match to TRBD1 covers 9 bases. V lost 4 bases, J lost 7 bases, and 14 bases stayed unmatched. Germline loops: CDR1 MDHEN, CDR2 SYDVKM. This CDR3 has 17 residues. CDR3 sequence (DNA): TGTGCCAGCAGTTCCTTCCCGGGACAGGGCGTGTGGAATGAGCAGTTCTTC. This gives the protein CASSSFPGQGVWNEQFF.

The J gene is TRBJ1-2, the V gene TRBV27; D unresolved. V shed 7 bases and J shed 4 bases, with 19 bases lying between them. The germline V gene has CDR1 MNHEY and CDR2 SMNVEV (reference sequence). The CDR3 runs to 15 residues. For the CDR3, the DNA is TGTGCCAGCAAAGACATCGGGTGGGAGAGCTATGGCTACACCTTC. Its translation is CASKDIGWESYGYTF.